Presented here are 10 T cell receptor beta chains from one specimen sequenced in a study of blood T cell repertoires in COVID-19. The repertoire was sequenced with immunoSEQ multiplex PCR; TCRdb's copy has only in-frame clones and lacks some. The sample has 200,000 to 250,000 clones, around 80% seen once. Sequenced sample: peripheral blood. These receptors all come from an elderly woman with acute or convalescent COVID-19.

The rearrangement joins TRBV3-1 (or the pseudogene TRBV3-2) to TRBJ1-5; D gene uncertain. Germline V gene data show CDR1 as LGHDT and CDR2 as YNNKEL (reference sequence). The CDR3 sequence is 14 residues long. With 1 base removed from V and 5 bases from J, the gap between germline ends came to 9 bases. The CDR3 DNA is TGTGCCAGCAGCCAAGCAACCGGGGATCAGCCCCAGCATTTT. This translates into CASSQATGDQPQHF.

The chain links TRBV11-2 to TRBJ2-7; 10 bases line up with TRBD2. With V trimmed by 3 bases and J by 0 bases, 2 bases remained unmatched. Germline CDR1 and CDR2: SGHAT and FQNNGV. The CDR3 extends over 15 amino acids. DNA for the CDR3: TGTGCCAGCAGCTTGAGCGGGGGGGACTCCTACGAGCAGTACTTC. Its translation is CASSLSGGDSYEQYF.

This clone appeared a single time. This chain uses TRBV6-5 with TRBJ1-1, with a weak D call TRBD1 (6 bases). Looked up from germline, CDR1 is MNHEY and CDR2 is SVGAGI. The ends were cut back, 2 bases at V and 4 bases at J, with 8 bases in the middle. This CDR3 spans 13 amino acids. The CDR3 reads CASSYEGGTEAFF. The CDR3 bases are TGTGCCAGCAGTTACGAAGGGGGCACTGAAGCTTTCTTT.

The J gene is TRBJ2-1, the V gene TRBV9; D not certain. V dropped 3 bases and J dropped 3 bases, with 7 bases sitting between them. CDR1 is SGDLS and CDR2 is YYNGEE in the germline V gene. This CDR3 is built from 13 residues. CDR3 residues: CASSAQIYNEQFF. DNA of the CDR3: TGTGCCAGCAGCGCCCAAATCTACAATGAGCAGTTCTTC.

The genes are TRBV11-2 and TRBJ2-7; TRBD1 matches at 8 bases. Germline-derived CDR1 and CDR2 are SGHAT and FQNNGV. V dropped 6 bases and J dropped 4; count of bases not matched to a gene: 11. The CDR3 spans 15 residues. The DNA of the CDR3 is TGTGCCAGCAGTTTAAGCCCGACAGGGGCTTACGAGCAGTACTTC. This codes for CASSLSPTGAYEQYF.

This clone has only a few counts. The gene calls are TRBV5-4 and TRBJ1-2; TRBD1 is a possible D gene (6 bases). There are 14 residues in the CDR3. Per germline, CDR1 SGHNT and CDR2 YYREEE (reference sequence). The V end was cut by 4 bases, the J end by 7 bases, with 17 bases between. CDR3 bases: TGTGCCAGCAGCGGTAGGGGGTGGCAAAGTGGCTACACCTTC. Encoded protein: CASSGRGWQSGYTF.

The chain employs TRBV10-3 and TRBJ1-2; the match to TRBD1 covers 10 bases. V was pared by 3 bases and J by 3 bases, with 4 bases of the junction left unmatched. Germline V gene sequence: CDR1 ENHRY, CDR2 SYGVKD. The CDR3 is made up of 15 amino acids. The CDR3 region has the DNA TGTGCCATCAGTGACGAGACAGGGGGCGACTATGGCTACACCTTC. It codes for CAISDETGGDYGYTF.

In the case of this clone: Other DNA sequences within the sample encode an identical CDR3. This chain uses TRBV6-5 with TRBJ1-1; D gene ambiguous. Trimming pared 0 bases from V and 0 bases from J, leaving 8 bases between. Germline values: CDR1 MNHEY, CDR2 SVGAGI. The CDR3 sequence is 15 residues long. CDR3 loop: CASSYSTGMNTEAFF. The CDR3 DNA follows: TGTGCCAGCAGTTACTCGACCGGGATGAACACTGAAGCTTTCTTT.

The CDR3 coding sequence is TGTGCCAGCAGCTCCCGACTAGGCACAGATACGCAGTATTTT. Protein product: CASSSRLGTDTQYF. The chain couples TRBV9 to TRBJ2-3; tentatively, D is TRBD2 (6 bases). Germline V lookup: CDR1 SGDLS, CDR2 YYNGEE. The V end was cut by 4 bases, the J end by 1 base, with 10 bases between. CDR3 length: 14 amino acids.

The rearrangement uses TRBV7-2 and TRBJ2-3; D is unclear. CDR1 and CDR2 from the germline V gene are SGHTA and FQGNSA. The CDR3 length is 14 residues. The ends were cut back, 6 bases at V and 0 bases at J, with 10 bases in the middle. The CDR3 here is CASSRGPSTDTQYF. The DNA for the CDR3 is TGTGCCAGCAGTCGTGGGCCTAGCACAGATACGCAGTATTTT.